Listed below are T cell receptor beta chains from one sample, sequenced in a study of T cell changes during pregnancy in multiple sclerosis. Produced via immunoSEQ multiplex PCR; TCRdb's table is partial and in-frame only. The data hold roughly 23,000 clones, with around 89% observed a single time. This sample comprised CD8+ T cells from peripheral blood mononuclear cells, obtained in the first trimester of pregnancy. These receptors were collected from a female donor with multiple sclerosis, enrolled in a pregnancy study. CDR3s leave out the opening cysteine and the closing phenylalanine or tryptophan. A D gene is named only where the DNA matches it firmly.

cdr3_aa d_call j_call v_call
ASSAPPRTGTYEQY - TRBJ2-7 TRBV27
ASSPLAGVQETQY TRBD2 TRBJ2-5 TRBV4-1
ASSPGTRYEQY TRBD2 TRBJ2-7 TRBV27
ASSLQGSSWGYT - TRBJ1-2 TRBV5-1
ASSLESRGPEAF - TRBJ1-1 TRBV7-9
ASSQGGTGDEQY TRBD1 TRBJ2-7 TRBV4-1
ASSPRGAREGEKLF - TRBJ1-4 TRBV4-3
ASSLLTGTGGDEQY TRBD1 TRBJ2-7 TRBV28
ASRDLIAF - TRBJ1-1 TRBV6-1
ASSDLAALAVDEKLF - TRBJ1-4 TRBV2
ASSNYYDSYEQY - TRBJ2-7 TRBV11-2
SIRDPGGYGYT - TRBJ1-2 TRBV29-1
ASSPSPNTGELF - TRBJ2-2 TRBV6-5
ASKNRGLAGDEQF TRBD2 TRBJ2-1 TRBV19
ASSQDPGRRVTEAF - TRBJ1-1 TRBV4-1
ASSAGQVLFAAEAF TRBD1 TRBJ1-1 TRBV19
ASSPQGLASTDTQY TRBD2 TRBJ2-3 TRBV28
ASSIGGWDEQY - TRBJ2-7 TRBV19
TSSQDPDGVYTEAF - TRBJ1-1 TRBV1
ASSRWTGDYEQY TRBD1 TRBJ2-7 TRBV7-2
ASSFGQGEGYT TRBD1 TRBJ1-2 TRBV7-3
ASSKAGNSGRGGGANVLT - TRBJ2-6 TRBV21-1
ASSIDDSPYEQY - TRBJ2-7 TRBV19
ASSESSYNEQF - TRBJ2-1 TRBV5-1
ASSPIGGGYEQC - TRBJ2-7 TRBV7-2
ASSPLTGSGANVLT - TRBJ2-6 TRBV4-2
ASSLVPGEYEKLF - TRBJ1-4 TRBV5-1
ASTDSHSNQPQH - TRBJ1-5 TRBV6-1
AGGHSGTGVREQY TRBD1 TRBJ2-7 TRBV7-9
ASSPGGEQY - TRBJ2-7 TRBV11-2
ASSWLAGGYNEQF TRBD2 TRBJ2-1 TRBV11-2
ASSQGTGKDEAF - TRBJ1-1 TRBV4-1
ASSFSDEQF - TRBJ2-1 TRBV7-9
SVEPGVRGSYNEQF - TRBJ2-1 TRBV29-1
ASTVLRGGQLETQY - TRBJ2-5 TRBV5-6
ASSFGEDTGELF - TRBJ2-2 TRBV7-9
ASSQDGGGPYEQY - TRBJ2-7 TRBV4-3
ASSYLGGAEAF - TRBJ1-1 TRBV6-6
ASGEGLGEQF TRBD2 TRBJ2-1 TRBV7-2
ASRPAGDGYT - TRBJ1-2 TRBV19
ASSLLAGGLDTQY TRBD2 TRBJ2-3 TRBV7-3
ASSLRGTNYEQY - TRBJ2-7 TRBV27
ASSFVAGHNEQF - TRBJ2-1 TRBV5-4
ASSEWGGFSNQPQH - TRBJ1-5 TRBV6-1
ASSQTTGGQETQY TRBD1 TRBJ2-5 TRBV4-1
AWNGVGNQPQH - TRBJ1-5 TRBV30
ASSVAGTMADTQY - TRBJ2-3 TRBV9
ASSSGTGPYEQY TRBD1 TRBJ2-7 TRBV7-9
ASSATSGSYTGELF TRBD2 TRBJ2-2 TRBV9
ASSQANQETQY - TRBJ2-5 TRBV7-6
ASSSDGEFEELF - TRBJ2-2 TRBV7-3
ASSSVSGSLNEQF TRBD2 TRBJ2-1 TRBV6-5
ASSPWTSGHEQY TRBD2 TRBJ2-7 TRBV11-2
ASTRGASGRIAYNEQF TRBD2 TRBJ2-1 TRBV25-1
ASKARELHYEQY - TRBJ2-7 TRBV6-6